A single sample is the source of the 26 T cell receptor beta chains below, sequenced in a study of blood T cell repertoires in COVID-19. Data came from immunoSEQ multiplex PCR; TCRdb stores just in-frame clones and leaves some out. The data show 270,000 or so clones, roughly 90% seen once. The sequenced material came from PBMCs or T cells enriched from blood (not recorded which). Receptor source: a man aged 35 to 55 who had been exposed to COVID-19.

The V gene is TRBV2, the J gene TRBJ2-3; 7 bases agree with TRBD1. The CDR3 consists of 15 residues. Germline CDR1 is SNHLY and CDR2 is FYNNEI. Trimming at V came to 3 bases and at J to 5 bases, leaving 8 bases not matched to a gene. CDR3: CASSEDIQGRDTQYF. In nucleotides, the CDR3 is TGTGCCAGCAGTGAGGATATACAGGGGAGAGATACGCAGTATTTT.

This clone appeared a single time. This rearrangement joins TRBV29-1 to TRBJ2-2; 8 positions agree with TRBD1. The V gene end was trimmed by 6 bases and the J gene end by 0 bases; junction bases not matched to a gene: 3. Germline CDR1 SQVTM, CDR2 ANQGSEA. This CDR3 is built from 14 residues. CDR3 nucleotides: TGCAGCGTCCAGGACAGGGCGAACACCGGGGAGCTGTTTTTT. It yields the protein CSVQDRANTGELFF.

The chain has TRBV5-5 and TRBJ2-2, with 7 nucleotides matching TRBD1. The CDR3 consists of 15 residues. The V gene's germline CDR1 is SGHKS and CDR2 YYEKEE (reference sequence). Trimming removed 4 bases from V and 3 bases from J; junction bases left unmatched: 6. CDR3 nucleotide sequence: TGTGCCAGCAGCCAAGACAGGGTGGACACCGGGGAGCTGTTTTTT. This gives the protein CASSQDRVDTGELFF.

This rearrangement joins TRBV7-9 to TRBJ1-1; 8 bases fit TRBD1. From germline, CDR1 is SEHNR and CDR2 FQNEAQ (reference sequence). The ends lost 7 bases at V and 1 base at J; junction bases unmatched: 2. The CDR3 extends over 13 amino acids. Written as DNA, the CDR3 is TGTGCCAGCATCGGGACAGGGAACACTGAAGCTTTCTTT. Its translation: CASIGTGNTEAFF.

J is TRBJ2-7 and V is TRBV5-4, with TRBD1 matching 8 bases. The trim removed 5 bases at V and 6 bases at J, leaving 10 bases unmatched. The CDR3 loop spans 14 amino acids. Germline V lookup: CDR1 SGHNT, CDR2 YYREEE (reference sequence). The CDR3 here is CASSKTGEGSEQYF. In DNA form, the CDR3 reads TGTGCCAGCAGTAAGACAGGGGAAGGATCCGAGCAGTACTTC.

This rearrangement joins TRBV27 to TRBJ1-2; D uncertain. The CDR3 runs 15 residues. V dropped 5 bases and J dropped 0 bases, with 13 bases sitting between them. Per the germline V gene, CDR1 is MNHEY and CDR2 is SMNVEV (reference sequence). The CDR3, as DNA: TGTGCCAGCAGTCCAGCCGACACCGCTAACTATGGCTACACCTTC. It codes for CASSPADTANYGYTF.

This clone appeared once. The chain has TRBV18 and TRBJ2-6, with 9 nucleotides matching TRBD1. The length of the CDR3 is 18 residues. Germline V gene data show CDR1 as KGHSH and CDR2 as LQKENI. V trimming: 7 bases; J trimming: 2 bases; junction bases outside the gene matches: 12. CDR3: CASLKDRGRFPGANVLTF. The CDR3 DNA reads as TGTGCCAGCTTAAAGGACAGGGGAAGATTCCCTGGGGCCAACGTCCTGACTTTC.

The CDR3 DNA follows: TGCGCCAGCAGCTTGTCGGGACTAGCGGAAGAGACCCAGTACTTC. This encodes CASSLSGLAEETQYF. The chain has TRBV5-1 and TRBJ2-5, with 11 positions matching TRBD2. This CDR3 contains 15 residues. Germline V gene data show CDR1 as SGHRS and CDR2 as YFSETQ. Losses at the gene ends were 1 base for V and 3 bases for J; bases not matched to a gene: 2.

V gene TRBV13 combines with J gene TRBJ1-3, with TRBD1 identical over 10 bases. Trimming took 5 bases from V and 5 from J; bases not matched to a gene: 9. The CDR3 is made up of 16 amino acids. Germline V gives CDR1 PRHDT, CDR2 FYEKMQ (reference sequence). Here the CDR3 DNA reads TGTGCCAGCAGCACGACGACAGGGGGCCATAGAAACACCATATATTTT. Amino acids: CASSTTTGGHRNTIYF.

The J gene is TRBJ1-1, the V gene TRBV19, with a possible D match to TRBD1 (6 bases). Germline assignment: CDR1 LNHDA and CDR2 SQIVND (reference sequence). Trimming left V 5 bases short and J 0 bases short, with 16 bases between. The CDR3 consists of 16 residues. The CDR3 nucleotides read TGTGCCAGTAGTCCCAGCGGCAGGGGTATGAACACTGAAGCTTTCTTT. It specifies CASSPSGRGMNTEAFF.

The J gene is TRBJ2-7, the V gene TRBV9; TRBD1 might be the D (6 bases). This CDR3 has 15 amino acids. V lost 4 bases and J 1 base, leaving 15 bases between the germline ends. Germline loops: CDR1 SGDLS, CDR2 YYNGEE. CDR3 in amino acids: CASSTDPQGSYEQYF. CDR3 bases: TGTGCCAGCAGCACAGACCCACAGGGTTCCTACGAGCAGTACTTC.

This chain connects TRBV4-2 to TRBJ2-7; 7 bases map to TRBD2. After removal of 0 bases from V and 2 bases from J, the junction contained 16 bases not matched to a gene. This CDR3 contains 19 residues. Germline values: CDR1 LGHNA, CDR2 YNFKEQ. CDR3 sequence: CASSQDLGGSLTFAYEQYF. CDR3 coding DNA: TGTGCCAGCAGCCAAGATTTGGGCGGGAGTTTGACCTTTGCCTACGAGCAGTACTTC.

V and J are TRBV5-1 and TRBJ2-1, with 8 bases that match TRBD2. This CDR3 is 12 amino acids long. Germline V gives CDR1 SGHRS, CDR2 YFSETQ. J was trimmed by 9 bases and V by 7 bases; bases with no gene match: 6. Here the CDR3 reads CASRLSGIEQFF. CDR3 nucleotide sequence: TGCGCCAGCCGTCTTAGCGGGATTGAGCAGTTCTTC.

The chain links TRBV3-1 (or the pseudogene TRBV3-2) to TRBJ2-2; 12 positions match TRBD2. Germline assignment: CDR1 LGHDT and CDR2 YNNKEL (reference sequence). The ends lost 7 bases at V and 7 bases at J; junction bases unmatched: 7. The CDR3 extends over 15 amino acids. CDR3 coding DNA: TGTGCCAGCAACCTTGGACTAGCGGGACACGGGGAGCTGTTTTTT. As protein: CASNLGLAGHGELFF.

The J gene is TRBJ2-7, the V gene TRBV6-5; 7 bases line up with TRBD2. CDR3 length: 15 residues. V gave up 4 bases and J gave up 2 bases; unmatched junction bases: 8. The germline V gene has CDR1 MNHEY and CDR2 SVGAGI. CDR3 protein: CASSLSGKGTYEQYF. CDR3 coding DNA: TGTGCCAGCAGTTTAAGCGGGAAGGGGACCTACGAGCAGTACTTC.

The rearrangement joins TRBV7-8 to TRBJ2-3; TRBD2 matches 7 bases. Trimming cost V 5 bases and J 3 bases; bases outside gene matches: 11. This CDR3 region has 16 residues. Germline CDR1 and CDR2: SGHVS and FQNEAQ. CDR3 in amino acids: CASSNEERELTDTQYF. The DNA for the CDR3 is TGTGCCAGCAGCAATGAGGAGCGGGAACTTACAGATACGCAGTATTTT.

This chain connects TRBV12-3 or TRBV12-4 to TRBJ2-5; 8 bases agree with TRBD1. This CDR3 is 13 amino acids long. J lost 1 base, V lost 7 bases, and 2 bases had no gene match. Here the CDR3 reads CASTGQGQETQYF. The DNA for the CDR3 is TGTGCCAGCACAGGACAGGGCCAAGAGACCCAGTACTTC.

The chain joins TRBV12-5 to TRBJ1-2; 7 positions agree with TRBD1. Germline assignment: CDR1 LGHNT and CDR2 FRNRAP. CDR3 length: 14 amino acids. J was trimmed by 8 bases and V by 2 bases; bases with no gene match: 8. CDR3 sequence (DNA): TGTGCTAGTGGTTTGCCCCCTGGGACAGACGGCTACACCTTC. Its translation: CASGLPPGTDGYTF.

This chain connects TRBV7-9 to TRBJ1-6; 9 bases agree with TRBD1. Trimming removed 4 bases from V and 9 bases from J; junction bases left unmatched: 16. Germline-derived CDR1 and CDR2 are SEHNR and FQNEAQ (reference sequence). The CDR3 length is 18 residues. Here the CDR3 DNA reads TGTGCCAGCAGCTCACCCAAGGGACAGGGAAGCGGCAGTTCACCCCTCCACTTT. Translation gives CASSSPKGQGSGSSPLHF.

The genes are TRBV5-4 and TRBJ2-7; D may be TRBD2 (5 bases). The ends were cut back, 4 bases at V and 2 bases at J, with 13 bases in the middle. The CDR3 sequence is 14 residues long. Germline V gene lookup returns CDR1 SGHNT and CDR2 YYREEE (reference sequence). DNA for the CDR3: TGTGCCAGCAGCGAGGGTACGGCGGCCTACGAGCAGTACTTC. This codes for CASSEGTAAYEQYF.

The chain combines TRBV11-3 with TRBJ1-5; the match to TRBD1 covers 7 bases. The V gene end was trimmed by 5 bases and the J gene end by 7 bases; junction bases not matched to a gene: 5. The germline CDR1 and CDR2 sequences are SGHNT and YENEEA. The CDR3 covers 13 residues. CDR3 in amino acids: CASSIGGRQPQHF. Written as DNA, the CDR3 is TGTGCCAGCAGCATAGGGGGCAGGCAGCCCCAGCATTTT.

V usage is TRBV28 and J usage is TRBJ1-1; D may be TRBD1 (5 bases). Trimming shortened V by 5 bases and J by 4 bases, and 17 bases separated the two germline ends. CDR1 MDHEN and CDR2 SYDVKM come from the germline V gene. There are 15 residues in the CDR3. The CDR3 is CASSPYQGAVTEAFF. In DNA, the CDR3 is TGTGCCAGCAGTCCCTACCAGGGTGCCGTCACTGAAGCTTTCTTT. Full variable domain (remainder filled in from reference TRBV28 and TRBJ1-1): DVKVTQSSRYLVKRTGEKVFLECVQDMDHENMFWYRQDPGLGLRLIYFSYDVKMKEKGDIPEGYSVSREKKERFSLILESASTNQTSMYLCASSPYQGAVTEAFFGQGTRLTVV.

The chain links TRBV12-3 or TRBV12-4 to TRBJ2-3; 7 bases map to TRBD1. There are 13 residues in the CDR3. V was clipped by 5 bases and J by 8 bases; unmatched bases: 7. The CDR3 is CASSIRQGGTQYF. The CDR3 coding sequence is TGTGCCAGCAGTATTAGACAGGGCGGTACGCAGTATTTT.

The chain is built from TRBV14 and TRBJ2-2; D remains ambiguous. The germline gives CDR1 SGHDN, CDR2 FVKESK. There are 14 residues in the CDR3. The V gene lost 1 base and the J gene lost 7 bases, with 10 bases spanning the gap. In DNA form, the CDR3 reads TGTGCCAGCAGCCAAGGGTCAAAGCGCGGGGAGCTGTTTTTT. It encodes CASSQGSKRGELFF.

The chain recombines TRBV20-1 with TRBJ1-2; D not resolved. The CDR3 is made up of 15 amino acids. V lost 3 bases to trimming and J lost 5 bases, with 19 bases between them. In germline, CDR1 is DFQATT, CDR2 SNEGSKA (reference sequence). The CDR3 region has the DNA TGCAGTGCTAGTAATACGGCGGCAGCTTTATATGGCTACACCTTC. It translates to CSASNTAAALYGYTF.

The chain couples TRBV13 to TRBJ2-1; 7 positions match TRBD2. CDR1 and CDR2 (germline): PRHDT, FYEKMQ (reference sequence). The CDR3 loop spans 14 amino acids. The V segment lost 0 bases and the J segment 7 bases; nucleotides outside the gene matches: 3. CDR3 coding DNA: TGTGCCAGCAGCTTAGGACTAGCGAGGAATGAGCAGTTCTTC. This sequence encodes CASSLGLARNEQFF. The variable domain in full, with the rest retrieved from reference TRBV13 and TRBJ2-1, is AAGVIQSPRHLIKEKRETATLKCYPIPRHDTVYWYQQGPGQDPQFLISFYEKMQSDKGSIPDRFSAQQFSDYHSELNMSSLELGDSALYFCASSLGLARNEQFFGPGTRLTVL.